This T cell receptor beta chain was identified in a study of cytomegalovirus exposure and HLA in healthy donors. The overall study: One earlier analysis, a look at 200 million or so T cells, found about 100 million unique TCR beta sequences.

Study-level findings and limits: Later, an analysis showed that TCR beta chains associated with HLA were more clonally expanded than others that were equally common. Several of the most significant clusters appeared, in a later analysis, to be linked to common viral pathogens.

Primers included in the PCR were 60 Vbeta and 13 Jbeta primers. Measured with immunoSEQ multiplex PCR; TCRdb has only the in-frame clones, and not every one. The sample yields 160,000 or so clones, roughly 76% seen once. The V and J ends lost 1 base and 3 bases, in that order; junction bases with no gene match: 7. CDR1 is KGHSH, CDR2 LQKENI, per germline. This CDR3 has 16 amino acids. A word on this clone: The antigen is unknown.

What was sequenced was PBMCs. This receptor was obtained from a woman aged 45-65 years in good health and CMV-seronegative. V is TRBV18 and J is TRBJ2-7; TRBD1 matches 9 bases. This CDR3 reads CASSPLKGQGVYEQYF. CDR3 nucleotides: TGTGCCAGCTCACCACTTAAGGGACAGGGCGTCTACGAGCAGTACTTC.